Below, 5 T cell receptor beta chains from the same sample are listed, as sequenced in a study of cytomegalovirus exposure and HLA in healthy donors. Primers: 60 Vbeta forward and 13 Jbeta reverse. Sequencing was performed with immunoSEQ multiplex PCR; in TCRdb, only in-frame clones are kept and a portion is missing. This table has 110,000 or so clones, roughly 82% appearing once. The sequenced sample was PBMCs. The receptors originated from a woman in her late teens or twenties in good health and CMV-seronegative.

The chain links TRBV4-1 to TRBJ1-1; D not resolved. The germline V gene has CDR1 MGHRA and CDR2 YSYEKL. Trimming shortened V by 4 bases and J by 3 bases, and 15 bases separated the two germline ends. This CDR3 comprises 15 residues. CDR3 DNA: TGCGCCAGCAGCCCCCGGGCCCTGGAGGACACTGAAGCTTTCTTT. Its translation is CASSPRALEDTEAFF.

This clone occurred a few times. The chain employs TRBV4-2 and TRBJ1-5, with D perhaps matching TRBD1 (5 bases). Per the germline V gene, CDR1 is LGHNA and CDR2 is YNFKEQ. With 3 bases removed from V and 3 bases from J, the gap between germline ends came to 12 bases. This CDR3 contains 15 residues. CDR3 in amino acids: CASSQAGRNNQPQHF. CDR3 DNA sequence: TGTGCCAGCAGCCAGGCGGGACGGAACAATCAGCCCCAGCATTTT.

The chain couples TRBV5-1 to TRBJ1-1; TRBD1 matches at 8 bases. The CDR3 contains 16 residues. Trimming cost V 4 bases and J 3 bases; bases outside gene matches: 11. Germline V gene lookup returns CDR1 SGHRS and CDR2 YFSETQ. For the CDR3, the DNA is TGCGCCAGCAGCGAGATTTCGACAGGGGTATACACTGAAGCTTTCTTT. It codes for CASSEISTGVYTEAFF.

This clone was detected a few times. The rearrangement links TRBV7-9 to TRBJ2-2, with TRBD2 identical over 8 bases. Germline-derived CDR1 and CDR2 are SEHNR and FQNEAQ (reference sequence). The CDR3 is 15 amino acids. V shed 4 bases and J 5 bases; nucleotides not matched to a gene: 6. CDR3 in amino acids: CASSSRGGSTGELFF. The CDR3 region has the DNA TGTGCCAGCAGCTCCCGGGGGGGATCAACCGGGGAGCTGTTTTTT.

With regard to this clone: A read error is likely, as this CDR3 ends without the conserved phenylalanine or tryptophan. In DNA form, the CDR3 reads TGTGCCGGAAATACAGGGGCGCCTTTTACCAGTGGCTACACCCTC. It is translated as CAGNTGAPFTSGYTL. The rearrangement joins TRBV30 to TRBJ1-2; 7 positions agree with TRBD1. V lost 8 bases, J lost 7 bases, and 19 bases stayed unmatched. Germline V gene lookup returns CDR1 GTSNPN and CDR2 SVGIG (reference sequence). This CDR3 contains 15 residues.